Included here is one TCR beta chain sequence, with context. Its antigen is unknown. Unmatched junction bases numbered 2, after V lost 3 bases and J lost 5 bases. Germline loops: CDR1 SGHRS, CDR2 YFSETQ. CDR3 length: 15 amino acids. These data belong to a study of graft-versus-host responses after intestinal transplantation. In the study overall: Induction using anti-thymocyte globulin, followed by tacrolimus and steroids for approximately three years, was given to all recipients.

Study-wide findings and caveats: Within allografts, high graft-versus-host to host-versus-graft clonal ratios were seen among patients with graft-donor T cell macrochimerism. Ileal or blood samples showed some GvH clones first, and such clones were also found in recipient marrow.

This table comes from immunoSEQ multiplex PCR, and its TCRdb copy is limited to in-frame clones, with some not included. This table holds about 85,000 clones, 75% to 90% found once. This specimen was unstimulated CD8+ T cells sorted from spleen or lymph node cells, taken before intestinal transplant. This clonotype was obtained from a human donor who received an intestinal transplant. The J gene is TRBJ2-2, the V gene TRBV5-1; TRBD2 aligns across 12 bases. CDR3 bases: TGCGCCAGCAGCTCCACTAGCGGGGGGACCGGGGAGCTGTTTTTT. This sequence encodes CASSSTSGGTGELFF.